What follows is one T cell receptor beta chain and its context. The antigen is unknown. The data are from a study of regulatory T cells in long-lasting Graves disease. Notes on the study in general: Persistent Graves' disease cases displayed lower TCR diversity than newly diagnosed ones. Preferential use of TRBV28, TRBJ1-2 and TRBJ2-5 was seen in persistent disease.

This sample's time point: persistent/refractory GD, antithyroid drugs over 5 years with positive TRAb. Following extraction of RNA from PBMCs, that RNA was used to make the TCR library. Sequencing libraries for TCR beta were prepared with iRepertoire HTBI primers and Arm-PCR of CDR3 regions. How the authors handled the data: Looking across samples, the authors found 55 to 70 TRBV and 14 to 15 TRBJ segments. One entry per CDR3 protein, called by TCRdb with MiXCR from the multiplex PCR reads. These V and J calls rely on TCRdb rather than the paper's analysis. The table lists roughly 400,000 distinct CDR3 sequences, roughly 20% of them singletons, with about 20% in the top ten. Deletions cut 4 bases from V and 6 bases from J, with 9 bases between. CDR1 and CDR2 from the germline V gene are GTSNPN and SVGIG (reference sequence). This CDR3 has 12 residues.

The J gene is TRBJ2-2, the V gene TRBV30; D could derive from TRBD1 or TRBD2 (5 bases each). The receptor's source is a female donor with Graves disease. Sequences were derived from peripheral blood mononuclear cells (PBMCs), sampled when the disease was refractory, from a patient treated with antithyroid drugs. The DNA of the CDR3 is TGTGCCTGGATGAGGGGTTCCGGGGAGCTGTTTTTT. Translation gives CAWMRGSGELFF.